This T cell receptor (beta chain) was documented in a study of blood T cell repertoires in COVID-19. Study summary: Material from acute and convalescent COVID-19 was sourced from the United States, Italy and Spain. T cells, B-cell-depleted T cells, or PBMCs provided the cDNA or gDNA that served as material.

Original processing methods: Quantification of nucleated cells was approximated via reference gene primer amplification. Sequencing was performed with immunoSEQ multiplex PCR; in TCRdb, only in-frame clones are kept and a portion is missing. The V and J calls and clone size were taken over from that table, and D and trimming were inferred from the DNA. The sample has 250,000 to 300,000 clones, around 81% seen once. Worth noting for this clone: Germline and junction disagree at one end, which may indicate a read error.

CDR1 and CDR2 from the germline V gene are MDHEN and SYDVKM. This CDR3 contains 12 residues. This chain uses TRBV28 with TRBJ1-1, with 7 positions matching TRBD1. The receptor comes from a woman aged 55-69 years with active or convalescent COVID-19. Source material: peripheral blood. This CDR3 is CASSLRQGVVRF. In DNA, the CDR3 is TGTGCCAGCAGTCTGCGACAGGGCGTAGTCCGCTTT.